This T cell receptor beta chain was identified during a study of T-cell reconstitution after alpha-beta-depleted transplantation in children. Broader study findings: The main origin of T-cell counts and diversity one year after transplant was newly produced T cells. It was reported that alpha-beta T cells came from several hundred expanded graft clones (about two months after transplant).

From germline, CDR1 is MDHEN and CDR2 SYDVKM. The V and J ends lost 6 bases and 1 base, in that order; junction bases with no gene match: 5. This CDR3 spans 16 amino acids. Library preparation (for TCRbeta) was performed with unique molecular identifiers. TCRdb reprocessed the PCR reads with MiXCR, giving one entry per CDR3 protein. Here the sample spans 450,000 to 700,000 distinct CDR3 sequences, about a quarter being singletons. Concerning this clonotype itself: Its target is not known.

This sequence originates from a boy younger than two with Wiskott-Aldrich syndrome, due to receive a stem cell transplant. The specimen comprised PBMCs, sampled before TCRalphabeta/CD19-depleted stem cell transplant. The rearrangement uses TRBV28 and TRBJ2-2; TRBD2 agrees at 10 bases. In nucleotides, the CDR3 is TGTGCCAGCAGGCCTAGACTAGCGGGGAACACCGGGGAGCTGTTTTTT. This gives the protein CASRPRLAGNTGELFF.